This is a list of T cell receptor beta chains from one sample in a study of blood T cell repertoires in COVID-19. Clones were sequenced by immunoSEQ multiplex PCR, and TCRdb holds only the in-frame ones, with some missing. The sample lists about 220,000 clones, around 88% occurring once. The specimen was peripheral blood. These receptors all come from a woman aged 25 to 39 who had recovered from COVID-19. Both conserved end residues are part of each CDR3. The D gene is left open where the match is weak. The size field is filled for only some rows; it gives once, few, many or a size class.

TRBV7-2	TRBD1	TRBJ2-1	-	TGTGCCAGCAGCTTAGGACGACCGGGACAGGGGTTTAATGAGCAGTTCTTC	CASSLGRPGQGFNEQFF
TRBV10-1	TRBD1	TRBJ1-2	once	TGCGCCAGTATGGACAGGACGGCCCATTATGGCTACACCTTC	CASMDRTAHYGYTF
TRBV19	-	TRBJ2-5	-	TGTGCCAGTAGTCCCCCCGGGTGGCAAGAGACCCAGTACTTC	CASSPPGWQETQYF
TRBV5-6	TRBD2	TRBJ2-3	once	TGTGCCAGCTTAGCGGGCGGGCGGGCTACAGATACGCAGTATTTT	CASLAGGRATDTQYF
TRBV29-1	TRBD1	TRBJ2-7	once	TGCAGCGTACTTGGACAGGGGAGCGAGCAGTACTTC	CSVLGQGSEQYF
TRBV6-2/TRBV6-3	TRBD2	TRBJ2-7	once	TGTGCCAGCAGTACTCGGGCCACGGGGACCCCGGGGGGCGAGCAGTACTTC	CASSTRATGTPGGEQYF
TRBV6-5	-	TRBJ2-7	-	TGTGCCAGCTCGACAGTAAGCTCCTACGAGCAGTACTTC	CASSTVSSYEQYF
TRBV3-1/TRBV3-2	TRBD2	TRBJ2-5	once	TGTGCCAGCAACCGACTAGCGGGGGGGCGGGGCCAAGAGACCCAGTACTTC	CASNRLAGGRGQETQYF
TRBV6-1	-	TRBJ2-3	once	TGTGCCAGCAGTGAAAGGTGGGGTTCGGGAACGCAGTATTTT	CASSERWGSGTQYF
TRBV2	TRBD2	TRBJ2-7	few	TGTGCCAGCAGTGAATGGGCTAGCGGGGCGGGGGAGCAGTACTTC	CASSEWASGAGEQYF
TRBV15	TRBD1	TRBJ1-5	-	TGTGCCACCAGCGCGACAGGGGATAGCAATCAGCCCCAGCATTTT	CATSATGDSNQPQHF
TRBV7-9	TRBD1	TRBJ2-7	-	TGTGCCAGCAGCTTAGCTGGGGACGGGACAGGGGGCTACTTC	CASSLAGDGTGGYF
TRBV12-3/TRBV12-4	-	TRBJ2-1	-	TGTGCCAGCAGTTTAAACTTAAGCAATGAGCAGTTCTTC	CASSLNLSNEQFF
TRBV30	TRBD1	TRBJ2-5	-	TGTGCCTGGATTTCGGGGACAGGGGAAGAGACCCAGTACTTC	CAWISGTGEETQYF
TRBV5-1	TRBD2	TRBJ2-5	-	TGCGCCAGCAGCTTGGGGGTAGCGGGGGGCCCGGCAGAGACCCAGTACTTC	CASSLGVAGGPAETQYF
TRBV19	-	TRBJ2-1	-	TGTGCCAGTAGTATTGGACACCCCTACAATGAGCAGTTCTTC	CASSIGHPYNEQFF
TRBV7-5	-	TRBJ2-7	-	TGTGCCAGAGTCCTTGCCTATCCGGGACACCCGTACGAGCAGTACTTC	CARVLAYPGHPYEQYF
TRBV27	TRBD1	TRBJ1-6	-	TGTGCCAGCAGTTTGACAGGGATGGATAATTCACCCCTCCACTTT	CASSLTGMDNSPLHF
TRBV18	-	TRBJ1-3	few	TGTGCCAGCTCACTACAGGGCCACTCTGGAAACACCATATATTTT	CASSLQGHSGNTIYF
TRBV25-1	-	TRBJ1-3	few	TGTGCCAGCAGTGATCTAAAAGGGGTTGGAAACACCATATATTTT	CASSDLKGVGNTIYF
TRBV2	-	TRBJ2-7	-	TGTGCCAGCAATTCATATACAGAAAACTACGAGCAGTACTTC	CASNSYTENYEQYF
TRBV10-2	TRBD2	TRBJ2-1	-	TGCGCCAGCAGTGAGGGACTAGCGGGGTGGGGTGAGCAGTTCTTC	CASSEGLAGWGEQFF
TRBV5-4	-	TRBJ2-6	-	TGTGCCAGCAGCTTCCGTGGGCTTGTGGGCTCTGGGGCCAACGTCCTGACTTTC	CASSFRGLVGSGANVLTF
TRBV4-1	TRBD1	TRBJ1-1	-	TGCGCCAGCAGCCAAGACAGGGGGGACACTGAAGCTTTCTTT	CASSQDRGDTEAFF
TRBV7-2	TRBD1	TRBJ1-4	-	TGTGCCAGCAGCTTACAGGGGGGTGGTCTGAAAAAACTGTTTTTT	CASSLQGGGLKKLFF
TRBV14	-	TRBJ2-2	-	TGTGCCAGCAGCCAAGGTGGAGGTGGGACCGGGGAGCTGTTTTTT	CASSQGGGGTGELFF
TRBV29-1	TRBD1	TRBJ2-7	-	TGCAGCGCCCTGGGACTGGACAGGGGTATATCCTACGAGCAGTACTTC	CSALGLDRGISYEQYF
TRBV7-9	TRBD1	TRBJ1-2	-	TGTGCCAGCAGCGGGGGGACAGGGTTCGGCTACACCTTC	CASSGGTGFGYTF
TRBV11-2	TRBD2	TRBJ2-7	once	TGTGCCAGCAGCTCCTCGGGAGGTCACTACGAGCAGTACTTC	CASSSSGGHYEQYF
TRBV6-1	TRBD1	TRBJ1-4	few	TGTGCCAGCAGTGAGGACAGGGACCGTGAAAAACTGTTTTTT	CASSEDRDREKLFF
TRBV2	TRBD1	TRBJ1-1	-	TGTGCCAGCAGTTCGGACAGGGGGAACACTGAAGCTTTCTTT	CASSSDRGNTEAFF
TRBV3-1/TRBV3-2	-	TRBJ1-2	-	TGTGCCAGCAGCCCAAAGTGGGACTCCTATGGCTACACCTTC	CASSPKWDSYGYTF
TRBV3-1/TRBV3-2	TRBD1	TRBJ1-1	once	TGTGCCAGCAGCCAAGATCCCCGGACAGGCCGTGAAGCTTTCTTT	CASSQDPRTGREAFF
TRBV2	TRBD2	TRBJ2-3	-	TGTGCCAGCAGTGAAAGCGGGGTCACAGATACGCAGTATTTT	CASSESGVTDTQYF
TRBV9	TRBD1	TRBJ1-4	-	TGTGCCAGCAGCAACCGGGACAGGGGCGGAAAACTGTTTTTT	CASSNRDRGGKLFF
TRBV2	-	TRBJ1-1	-	TGTGCCAGCACGTGGGTAACAGGGACCACTGAAGCTTTCTTT	CASTWVTGTTEAFF
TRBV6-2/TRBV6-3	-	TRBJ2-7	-	TGTGCCAGCAGCCATCTATCCCCCTACGAGCAGTACTTC	CASSHLSPYEQYF
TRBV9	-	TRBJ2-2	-	TGTGCCAGCAGCAGCAGGGGTTCGATCACCGGGGAGCTGTTTTTT	CASSSRGSITGELFF
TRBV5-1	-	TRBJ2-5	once	TGCGCCAGCAGCTTGGTGCAGGGTATAGAAGAGACCCAGTACTTC	CASSLVQGIEETQYF
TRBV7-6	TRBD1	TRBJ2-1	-	TGTGCCAGCAGCTCCCACAGGGGACCCTACAATGAGCAGTTCTTC	CASSSHRGPYNEQFF